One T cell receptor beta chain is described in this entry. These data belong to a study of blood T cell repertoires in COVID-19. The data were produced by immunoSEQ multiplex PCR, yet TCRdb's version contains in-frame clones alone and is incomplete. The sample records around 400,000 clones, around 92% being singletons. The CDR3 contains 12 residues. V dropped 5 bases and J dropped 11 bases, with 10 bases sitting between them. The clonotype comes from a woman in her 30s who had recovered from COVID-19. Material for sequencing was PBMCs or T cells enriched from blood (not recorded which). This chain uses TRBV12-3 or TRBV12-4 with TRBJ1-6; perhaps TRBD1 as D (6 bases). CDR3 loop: CASSQGRAPLHF. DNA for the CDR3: TGTGCCAGCAGTCAGGGGAGGGCACCCCTCCACTTT.